These T cell receptor beta chains were read from a single sample in a study of blood T cell repertoires in COVID-19. TCRdb keeps only in-frame clones here, not all; method: immunoSEQ multiplex PCR. Of about 270,000 clones listed, under 90% are singletons. The sequencing input was PBMCs or T cells enriched from blood (not recorded which). Receptor source: a man between 18 and 35 years old who had recovered from COVID-19. The CDR3 runs from the conserved cysteine through the conserved F or W. The order of the fields is V gene, CDR3 protein.

TRBV13 CASSPSRGSGYTF
TRBV30 CAWSLLGGGGNQPQHF
TRBV14 CASSSPGGTYEQYF
TRBV11-2 CASSLVSGSLSEQFF
TRBV19 CASRAGTSETGELFF
TRBV7-9 CASSLRGYRTTGELFF
TRBV11-2 CASSLVQRGDYEQYF
TRBV4-1 CASSQGGAYNEQFF
TRBV11-2 CASSTFRGDKNIQYF
TRBV5-6 CASGTGDRTGELFF
TRBV5-4 CASSREGAANTEAFF
TRBV5-1 CASSLFSGATNEKLFF
TRBV7-9 CASSKLQGNRAEAFF
TRBV27 CASSFEQEGGTQYF
TRBV10-3 CAIRRDSLNTEAFF
TRBV11-3 CASSFTGSYEQYF
TRBV7-2 CASSLDRYQPQHF